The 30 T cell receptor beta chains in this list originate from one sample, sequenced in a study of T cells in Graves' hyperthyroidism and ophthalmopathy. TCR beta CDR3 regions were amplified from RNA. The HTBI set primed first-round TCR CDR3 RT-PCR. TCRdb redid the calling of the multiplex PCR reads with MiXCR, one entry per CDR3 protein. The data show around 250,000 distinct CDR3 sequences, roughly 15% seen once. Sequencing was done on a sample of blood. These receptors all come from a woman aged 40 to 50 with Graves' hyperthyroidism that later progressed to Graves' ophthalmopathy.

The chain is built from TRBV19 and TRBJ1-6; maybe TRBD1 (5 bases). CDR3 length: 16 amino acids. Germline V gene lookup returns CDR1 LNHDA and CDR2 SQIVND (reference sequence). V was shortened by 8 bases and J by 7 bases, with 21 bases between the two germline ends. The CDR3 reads CASRLWDGIGNSPLHF. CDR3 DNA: TGTGCCAGTCGTCTTTGGGACGGGATTGGGAATTCACCCCTCCACTTT.

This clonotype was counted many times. CDR3 sequence: CATSDPLDRLQEQYF. Written as DNA, the CDR3 is TGTGCCACCAGTGATCCTTTAGACCGTCTCCAAGAGCAGTACTTC. This sequence joins TRBV24-1 and TRBJ2-7; unclear D gene. Trimming took off 3 bases at V and 7 bases at J, with 18 bases between the two ends. This CDR3 comprises 15 residues. Germline V gives CDR1 KGHDR, CDR2 SFDVKD.

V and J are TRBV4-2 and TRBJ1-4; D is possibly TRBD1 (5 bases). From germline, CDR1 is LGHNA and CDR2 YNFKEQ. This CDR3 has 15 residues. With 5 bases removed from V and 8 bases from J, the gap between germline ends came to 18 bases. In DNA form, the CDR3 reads TGTGCCAGCAGCGCCACCGGGACGGGGAGGGAAAAACTGTTTTTT. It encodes CASSATGTGREKLFF.

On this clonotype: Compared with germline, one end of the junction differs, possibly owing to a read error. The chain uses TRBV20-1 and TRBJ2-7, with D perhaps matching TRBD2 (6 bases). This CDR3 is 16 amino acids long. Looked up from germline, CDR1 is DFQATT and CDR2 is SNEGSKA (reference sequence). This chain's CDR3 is CSARKGVGGSSYEQHF. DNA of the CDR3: TGCAGTGCTAGGAAGGGCGTCGGGGGTAGCTCCTACGAGCAGCACTTC.

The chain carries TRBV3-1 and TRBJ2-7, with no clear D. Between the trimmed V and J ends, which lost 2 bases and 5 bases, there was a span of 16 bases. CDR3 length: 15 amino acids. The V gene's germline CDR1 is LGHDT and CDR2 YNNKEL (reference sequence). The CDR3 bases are TGTGCCAGCAGCCAATCGGTCAGGCGCTGCGACGAGCAGTACTTC. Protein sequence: CASSQSVRRCDEQYF.

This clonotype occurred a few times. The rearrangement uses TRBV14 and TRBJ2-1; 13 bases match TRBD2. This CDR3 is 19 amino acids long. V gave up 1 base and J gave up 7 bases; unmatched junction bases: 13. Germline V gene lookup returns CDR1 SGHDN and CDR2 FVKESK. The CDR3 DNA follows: TGTGCCAGCAGCCAAGTAATATGGACTAGCGGGAGCGTGAGGAATGAGCAGTTCTTC. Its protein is CASSQVIWTSGSVRNEQFF.

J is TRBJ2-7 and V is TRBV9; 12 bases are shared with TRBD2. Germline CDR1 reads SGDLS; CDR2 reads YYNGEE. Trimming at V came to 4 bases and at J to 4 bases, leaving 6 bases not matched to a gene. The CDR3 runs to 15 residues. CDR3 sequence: CASSHRTSGTYEQYF. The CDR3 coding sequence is TGTGCCAGCAGCCATCGGACTAGCGGGACTTACGAGCAGTACTTC.

The DNA for the CDR3 is TGCGCCAGCAGCCAAGTCCTATCATCGGATAACACAGATACGCAGTATTTT. Residues: CASSQVLSSDNTDTQYF. V is TRBV4-1 and J is TRBJ2-3; D remains unclear. Trimming removed 1 base at V and 2 bases at J, with 16 bases between. Germline assignment: CDR1 MGHRA and CDR2 YSYEKL. The CDR3 extends over 17 amino acids.

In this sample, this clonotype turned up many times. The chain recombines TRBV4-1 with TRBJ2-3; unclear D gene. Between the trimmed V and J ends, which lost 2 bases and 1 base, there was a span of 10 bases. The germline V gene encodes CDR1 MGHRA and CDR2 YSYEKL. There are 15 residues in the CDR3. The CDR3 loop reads CASSQLRPGTDTQYF. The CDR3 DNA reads TGCGCCAGCAGCCAACTGAGGCCTGGCACAGATACGCAGTATTTT.

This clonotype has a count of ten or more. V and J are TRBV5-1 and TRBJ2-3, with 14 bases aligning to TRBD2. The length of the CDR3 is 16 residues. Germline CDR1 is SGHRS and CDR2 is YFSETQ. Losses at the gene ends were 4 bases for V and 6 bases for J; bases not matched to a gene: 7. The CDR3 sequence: CASSQGLAGGADTQYF. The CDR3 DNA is TGCGCCAGCAGCCAAGGACTAGCGGGAGGTGCGGATACGCAGTATTTT.

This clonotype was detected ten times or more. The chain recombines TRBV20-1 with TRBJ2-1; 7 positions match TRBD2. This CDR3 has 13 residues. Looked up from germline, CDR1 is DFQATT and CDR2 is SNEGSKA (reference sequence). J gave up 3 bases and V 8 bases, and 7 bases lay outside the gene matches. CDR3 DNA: TGCAGTCCTCACCGCGGGGGCTACAATGAGCAGTTCTTC. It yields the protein CSPHRGGYNEQFF.

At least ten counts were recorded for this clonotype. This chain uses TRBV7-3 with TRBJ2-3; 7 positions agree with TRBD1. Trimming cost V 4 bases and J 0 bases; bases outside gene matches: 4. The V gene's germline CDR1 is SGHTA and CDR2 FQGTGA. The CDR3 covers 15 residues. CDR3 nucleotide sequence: TGTGCCAGCAGCTATGGACAGGAGAGCACAGATACGCAGTATTTT. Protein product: CASSYGQESTDTQYF.

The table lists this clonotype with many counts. This chain's CDR3 is CASSFSSLQGAYEQYF. CDR3 in DNA: TGTGCCAGCAGCTTCTCCTCACTTCAGGGGGCCTACGAGCAGTACTTC. The genes are TRBV5-8 and TRBJ2-7, with 7 bases matching TRBD1. V lost 2 bases to trimming and J lost 2 bases; unmatched junction nucleotides: 10. The CDR3 runs 16 residues. Germline CDR1 reads SGHTS; CDR2 reads YDEGEE.

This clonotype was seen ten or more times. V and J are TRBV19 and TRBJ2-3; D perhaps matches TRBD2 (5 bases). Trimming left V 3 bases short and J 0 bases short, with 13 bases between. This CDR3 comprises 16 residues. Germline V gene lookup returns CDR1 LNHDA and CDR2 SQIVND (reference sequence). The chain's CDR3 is CASSMSFGGSTDTQYF. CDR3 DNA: TGTGCCAGTAGTATGTCGTTTGGCGGGAGCACAGATACGCAGTATTTT.

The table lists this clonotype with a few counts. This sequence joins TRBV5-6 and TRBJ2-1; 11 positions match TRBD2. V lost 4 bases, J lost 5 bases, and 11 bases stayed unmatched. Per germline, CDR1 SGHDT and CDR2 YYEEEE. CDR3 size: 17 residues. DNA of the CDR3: TGTGCCAGCAGCACCACACTGGGACTAGCGGAAAACAATGAGCAGTTCTTC. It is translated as CASSTTLGLAENNEQFF.

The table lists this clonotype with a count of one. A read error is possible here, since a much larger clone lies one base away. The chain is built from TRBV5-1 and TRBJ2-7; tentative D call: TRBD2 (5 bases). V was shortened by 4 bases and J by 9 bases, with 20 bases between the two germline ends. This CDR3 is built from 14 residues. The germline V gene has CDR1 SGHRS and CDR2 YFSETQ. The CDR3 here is CASSPVSFGVGQYF. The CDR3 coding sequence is TGCGCCAGCAGCCCTGTAAGTTTCGGGGTTGGGCAGTACTTC.

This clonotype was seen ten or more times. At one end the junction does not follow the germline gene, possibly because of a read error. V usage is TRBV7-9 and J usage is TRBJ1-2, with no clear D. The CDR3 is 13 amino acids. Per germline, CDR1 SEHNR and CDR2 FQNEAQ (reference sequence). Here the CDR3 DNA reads TGTGCCAGCAGCCGCCCCGGGTATTATGGCTTCACCTTC. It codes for CASSRPGYYGFTF.

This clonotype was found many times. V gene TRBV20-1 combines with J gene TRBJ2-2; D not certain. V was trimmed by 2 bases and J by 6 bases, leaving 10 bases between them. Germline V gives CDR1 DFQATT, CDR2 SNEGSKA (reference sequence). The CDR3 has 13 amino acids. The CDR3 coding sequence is TGCAGTGCTAGACCGCCCTGGTCCGGGGAGCTGTTTTTT. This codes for CSARPPWSGELFF.

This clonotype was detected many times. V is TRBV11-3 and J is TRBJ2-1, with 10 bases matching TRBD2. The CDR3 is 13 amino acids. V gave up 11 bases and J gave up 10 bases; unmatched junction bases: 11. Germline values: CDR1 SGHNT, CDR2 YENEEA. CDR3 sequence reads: CALGLAGEKEQFF. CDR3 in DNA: TGTGCCTTGGGGCTAGCGGGAGAAAAGGAGCAGTTCTTC.

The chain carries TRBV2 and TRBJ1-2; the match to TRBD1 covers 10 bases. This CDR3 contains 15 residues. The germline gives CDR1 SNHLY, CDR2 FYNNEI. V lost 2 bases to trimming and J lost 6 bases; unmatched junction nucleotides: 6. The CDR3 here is CASSETTGGVDGYTF. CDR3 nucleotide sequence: TGTGCCAGCAGTGAAACGACAGGGGGCGTGGATGGCTACACCTTC.

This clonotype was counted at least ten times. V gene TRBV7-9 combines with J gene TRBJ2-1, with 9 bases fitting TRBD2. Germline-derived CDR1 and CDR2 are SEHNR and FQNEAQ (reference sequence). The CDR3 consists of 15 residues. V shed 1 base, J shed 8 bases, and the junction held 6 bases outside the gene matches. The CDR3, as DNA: TGTGCCAGCAGCTTAGGACTAGCGGTAGAATATGAGCAGTTCTTC. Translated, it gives CASSLGLAVEYEQFF. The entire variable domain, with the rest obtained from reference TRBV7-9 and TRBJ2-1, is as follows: DTGVSQNPRHKITKRGQNVTFRCDPISEHNRLYWYRQTLGQGPEFLTYFQNEAQLEKSRLLSDRFSAERPKGSFSTLEIQRTEQGDSAMYLCASSLGLAVEYEQFFGPGTRLTVL.

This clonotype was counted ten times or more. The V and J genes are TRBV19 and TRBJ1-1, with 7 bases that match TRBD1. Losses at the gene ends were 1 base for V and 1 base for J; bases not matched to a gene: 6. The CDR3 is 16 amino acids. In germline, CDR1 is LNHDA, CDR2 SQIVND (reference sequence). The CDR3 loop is CASSIGRDRPNTEAFF. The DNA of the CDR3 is TGTGCCAGTAGTATAGGGAGGGACAGACCGAACACTGAAGCTTTCTTT.

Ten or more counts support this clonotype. CDR3 loop: CASSYSKASGNEQYF. The CDR3 bases are TGTGCCAGCAGTTACTCGAAGGCTAGCGGGAACGAGCAGTACTTC. The chain links TRBV6-5 to TRBJ2-7; 9 bases align to TRBD2. CDR3 length: 15 residues. Trimming removed 0 bases from V and 5 bases from J; junction bases left unmatched: 5. Germline V CDR1 and CDR2: MNHEY, SVGAGI.

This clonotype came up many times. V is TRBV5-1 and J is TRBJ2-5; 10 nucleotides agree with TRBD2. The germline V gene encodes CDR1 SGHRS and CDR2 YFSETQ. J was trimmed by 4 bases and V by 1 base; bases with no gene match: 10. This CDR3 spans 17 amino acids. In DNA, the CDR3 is TGCGCCAGCAGCTTGCCGGCTAGCGGGAGTTGGACAGAGACCCAGTACTTC. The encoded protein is CASSLPASGSWTETQYF. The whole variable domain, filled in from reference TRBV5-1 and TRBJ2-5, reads KAGVTQTPRYLIKTRGQQVTLSCSPISGHRSVSWYQQTPGQGLQFLFEYFSETQRNKGNFPGRFSGRQFSNSRSEMNVSTLELGDSALYLCASSLPASGSWTETQYFGPGTRLLVL.

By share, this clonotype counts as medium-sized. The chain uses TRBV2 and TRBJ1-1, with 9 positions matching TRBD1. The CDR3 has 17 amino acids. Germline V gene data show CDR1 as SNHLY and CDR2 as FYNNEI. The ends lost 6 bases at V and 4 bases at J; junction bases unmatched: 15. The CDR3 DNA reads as TGTGCCAGCAGCGGGGGACAGGGTAGCCCCATTAGCACTGAAGCTTTCTTT. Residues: CASSGGQGSPISTEAFF.

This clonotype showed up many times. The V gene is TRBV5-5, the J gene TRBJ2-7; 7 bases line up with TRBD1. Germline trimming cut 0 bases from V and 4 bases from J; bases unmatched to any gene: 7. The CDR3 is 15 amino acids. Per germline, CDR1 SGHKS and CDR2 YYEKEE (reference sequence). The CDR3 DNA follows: TGTGCCAGCAGCTTGGTGGGACAGCGGAATTACGAGCAGTACTTC. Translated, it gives CASSLVGQRNYEQYF.

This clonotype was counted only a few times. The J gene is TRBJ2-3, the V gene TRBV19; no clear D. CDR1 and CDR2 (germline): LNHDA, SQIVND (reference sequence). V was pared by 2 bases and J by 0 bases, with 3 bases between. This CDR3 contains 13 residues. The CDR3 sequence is CASSIQSTDTQYF. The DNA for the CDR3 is TGTGCCAGTAGTATACAGAGCACAGATACGCAGTATTTT.

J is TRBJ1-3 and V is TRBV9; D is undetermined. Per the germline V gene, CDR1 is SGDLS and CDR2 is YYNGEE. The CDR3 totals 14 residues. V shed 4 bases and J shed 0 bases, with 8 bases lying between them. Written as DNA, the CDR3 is TGTGCCAGCAGCCCAGACCTCTCTGGAAACACCATATATTTT. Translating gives CASSPDLSGNTIYF.

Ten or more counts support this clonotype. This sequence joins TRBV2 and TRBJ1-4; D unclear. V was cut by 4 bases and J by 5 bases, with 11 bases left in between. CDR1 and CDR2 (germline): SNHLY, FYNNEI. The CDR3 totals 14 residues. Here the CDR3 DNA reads TGTGCCAGCAGTGTGTACAGTGCAAATGAAAAACTGTTTTTT. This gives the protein CASSVYSANEKLFF.

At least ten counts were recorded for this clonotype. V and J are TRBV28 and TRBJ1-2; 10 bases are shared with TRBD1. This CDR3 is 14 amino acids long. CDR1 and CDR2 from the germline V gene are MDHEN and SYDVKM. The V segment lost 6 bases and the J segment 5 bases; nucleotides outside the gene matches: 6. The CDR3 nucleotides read TGTGCCAGCAGCCTAGACAGGGGGCGTTATGGCTACACCTTC. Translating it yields CASSLDRGRYGYTF.